What follows are 2 T cell receptor beta chains derived from one specimen sequenced in a study of T cell repertoires in cytomegalovirus infection. One entry per CDR3 protein, called by TCRdb with MiXCR from the reads. This sample has roughly 500,000 distinct CDR3 sequences, with 16% found just once. Sequenced sample: CD8+ T cells from PBMCs. Receptors were obtained from a human donor in good health (CMV status not recorded). Some clones in this sample may be carry-over from other donors' samples.

This clonotype has a count of ten or more. The chain uses TRBV7-6 and TRBJ1-1; TRBD1 matches 10 bases. CDR1 SGHVS and CDR2 FNYEAQ come from the germline V gene. The CDR3 is 15 amino acids. The V gene end was trimmed by 4 bases and the J gene end by 0 bases; junction bases not matched to a gene: 2. CDR3 loop: CASSSGTGVNTEAFF. Written as DNA, the CDR3 is TGTGCCAGCAGCTCCGGGACAGGGGTGAACACTGAAGCTTTCTTT.

At least ten counts were recorded for this clonotype. The chain uses TRBV12-3 or TRBV12-4 and TRBJ1-2; 7 bases fit TRBD1. This CDR3 is built from 16 residues. The trim removed 7 bases at V and 5 bases at J, leaving 16 bases unmatched. CDR3 sequence: CASKGDSQPGFYGYTF. CDR3 coding DNA: TGTGCCAGCAAAGGGGACAGCCAACCCGGTTTTTATGGCTACACCTTC.